This T cell receptor beta chain was retrieved from a study of blood T cell repertoires in COVID-19 (TCRdb year 2020). In the study overall: Samples from collaborators originated in the United States, Italy and Spain and spanned both the acute and convalescent phases of COVID-19. Sample metadata almost always included a de-identified subject ID, COVID-19 status, age in years and sex. The samples were drawn from the first 160 participants of the ongoing ImmuneRACE study and from 950 to 1,500 subjects provided by 6 global collaborators. The repertoires were released in a freely available public database meant as a resource for research on the immune response to SARS-CoV-2. Where HLA class I and class II types were available, the types were taken from metadata supplied by the sample provider, not from assay-based typing. Deeply sampled blood TCRbeta repertoires from subjects exposed to, actively infected with, or recovered from COVID-19 were included in the dataset. The prospective study material was composed of cDNA or gDNA derived from T cells, B-cell-depleted T cells, or PBMCs. Paper-wide results and their limitations: The amount of clinical and demographic metadata varied by source and participant and was provided uncurated.

Whole blood was collected in K2EDTA tubes by collaborating institutions according to the institutions' own protocols. For TCRbeta analysis, collaborators shipped samples as frozen whole blood, isolated PBMCs, or DNA extracted from either of those sample types. This clone was detected only once. Its antigen specificity is not known. Base qualities were left out, and no much larger clone turns up one base away. The immunoSEQ Assay, a bias-controlled multiplex PCR, was used to amplify TCRbeta CDR3 regions from genomic DNA. Under the source paper's analysis protocol: Nucleated cell counts per sample were estimated from amplification of reference gene primers within the assay. To quantify the absolute abundance of each unique TCRbeta CDR3 rearrangement, sequence reads were collapsed and filtered. For each sample, productive Simpson clonality was calculated by taking the square root of Simpson's diversity index across productive rearrangements. Here the immuneACCESS table is served through TCRdb, limited to in-frame sequences with V and J called. Missing clones are a known gap in these copies; in checked studies unresolved V genes cover under half, and the rest lacks a known reason. The V and J calls and the clone size are those of that table, but D and trimming were determined from the DNA. This sample comprises more than 35,000 clones, around 74% of them detected only once. The leading ten clones occupy roughly 25% of the sample.

CDR1 ENHRY and CDR2 SYGVKD are derived from the germline V gene. Trimming removed 6 bases from V and 7 bases from J; the gene matches leave 5 bases unexplained. The CDR3 has 14 amino acids, counting the end cysteine and phenylalanine. Only the CDR3 part of the read is kept: 42 bases, read in frame from the first base. This clonotype originated in a man in his sixties or seventies with acute or convalescent COVID-19. The sequence is built from TRBV10-3 and TRBJ2-1; TRBD2 aligns with 11 central bases. The material sequenced was peripheral blood. CDR3 reads: CAISPGLADNEQFF. The nucleotides are TGTGCCATCAGCCCGGGACTAGCGGATAATGAGCAGTTCTTC.